Listed here is a single T cell receptor beta chain. The antigen is undetermined. TCRdb itself ran the RT-PCR reads through MiXCR, one entry per CDR3 protein. The sample carries more than 600,000 distinct CDR3 sequences, approximately 17% recorded once. The sample belongs to a study of response to subunit inactivated influenza vaccine. Study-wide results and limits: Few new T cells, the authors suggested, are recruited by each seasonal influenza vaccination.

The sequence derives from a man aged 50 or older who received an inactivated influenza vaccine. This material consisted of PBMCs from blood, taken more than 4 days after vaccination.

For the CDR3, the DNA is TGCAGTGCCTTGAAGCGGGGGGGCTCGACGCAGTATTTT. Translating gives CSALKRGGSTQYF. The chain uses TRBV20-1 and TRBJ2-3, with TRBD2 matching 10 bases. Trimming cost V 6 bases and J 9 bases; bases outside gene matches: 9. This CDR3 has 13 amino acids. Germline V CDR1 and CDR2: DFQATT, SNEGSKA (reference sequence).